This TCR beta chain was obtained from a study of CD8+ T cells in alopecia areata. Overall study findings and caveats: The study also sequences resident alphabeta T cells of normal skin in scalp samples. Relative to normal scalp, lesional scalp, especially alopecia totalis/universalis, showed higher clonality. It was less clear whether patients shared TCRs than it was in mice, possibly because of HLA.

The authors sorted CD4+ and CD8+ T cells from PBMCs. Isolated RNA was reverse transcribed into cDNA used as the sequencing template. TCRdb's copy holds only in-frame clones and misses some; the assay was immunoSEQ multiplex PCR. Of 95,000 to 110,000 clones listed, around 50% were seen once; the top ten hold 8.5% to 10%. V trimming: 7 bases; J trimming: 1 base; junction bases outside the gene matches: 9. This CDR3 is built from 17 residues. Concerning this clone: Its antigen is undetermined.

This TCR came from a human donor in good health. Sequenced material: CD4+ T cells sorted from blood. This sequence joins TRBV23-1 and TRBJ2-1; 11 bases line up with TRBD1. TRBV23-1 is reported as an ORF; its role is uncertain. CDR3 bases: TGCGCCAGCAACCTTCGGGACAGGGGGGGGTCCTACAATGAGCAGTTCTTC. This codes for CASNLRDRGGSYNEQFF.